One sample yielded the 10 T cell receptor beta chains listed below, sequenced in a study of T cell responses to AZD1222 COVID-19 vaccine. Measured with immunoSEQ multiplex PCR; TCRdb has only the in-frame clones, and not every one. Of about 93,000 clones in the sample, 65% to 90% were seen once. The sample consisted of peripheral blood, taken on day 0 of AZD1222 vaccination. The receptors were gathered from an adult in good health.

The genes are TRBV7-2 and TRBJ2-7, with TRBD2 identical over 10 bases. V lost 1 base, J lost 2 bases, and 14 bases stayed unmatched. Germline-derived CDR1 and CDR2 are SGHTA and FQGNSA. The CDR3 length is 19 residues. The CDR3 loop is CASSLGWASGSFAAYEQYF. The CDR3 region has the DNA TGTGCCAGCAGCTTAGGTTGGGCTAGCGGGAGTTTCGCAGCCTACGAGCAGTACTTC.

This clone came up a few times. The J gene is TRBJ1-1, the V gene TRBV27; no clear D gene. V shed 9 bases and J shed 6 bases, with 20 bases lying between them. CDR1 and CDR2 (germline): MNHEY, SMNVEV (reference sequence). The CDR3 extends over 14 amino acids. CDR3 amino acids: CASNPLRPGAEAFF. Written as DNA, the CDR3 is TGTGCCAGTAACCCCCTAAGGCCTGGGGCTGAAGCTTTCTTT.

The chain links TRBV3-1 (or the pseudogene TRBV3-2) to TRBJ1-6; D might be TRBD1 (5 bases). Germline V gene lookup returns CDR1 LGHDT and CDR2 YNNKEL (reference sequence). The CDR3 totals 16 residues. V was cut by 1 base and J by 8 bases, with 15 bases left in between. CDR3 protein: CASSQGGGTGYSPLHF. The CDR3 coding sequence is TGTGCCAGCAGCCAAGGGGGGGGAACCGGGTATTCACCCCTCCACTTT.

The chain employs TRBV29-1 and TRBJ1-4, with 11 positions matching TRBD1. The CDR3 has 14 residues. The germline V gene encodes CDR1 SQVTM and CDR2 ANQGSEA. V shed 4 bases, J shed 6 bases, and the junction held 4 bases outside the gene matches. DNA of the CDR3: TGCAGCGTTGCCTTGGGACAGGGGGATGAAAAACTGTTTTTT. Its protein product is CSVALGQGDEKLFF.

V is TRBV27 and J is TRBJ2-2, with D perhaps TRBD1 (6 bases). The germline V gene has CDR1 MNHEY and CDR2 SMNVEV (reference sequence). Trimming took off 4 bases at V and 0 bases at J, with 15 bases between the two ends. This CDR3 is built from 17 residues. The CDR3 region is CASSSHPTGANTGELFF. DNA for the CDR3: TGTGCCAGCAGTTCCCACCCGACAGGAGCGAACACCGGGGAGCTGTTTTTT.

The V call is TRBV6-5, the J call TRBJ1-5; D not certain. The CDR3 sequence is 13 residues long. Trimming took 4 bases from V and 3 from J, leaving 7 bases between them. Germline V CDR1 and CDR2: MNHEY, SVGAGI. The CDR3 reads CASSLGLNQPQHF. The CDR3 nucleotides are TGTGCCAGCAGTTTAGGTCTCAATCAGCCCCAGCATTTT.

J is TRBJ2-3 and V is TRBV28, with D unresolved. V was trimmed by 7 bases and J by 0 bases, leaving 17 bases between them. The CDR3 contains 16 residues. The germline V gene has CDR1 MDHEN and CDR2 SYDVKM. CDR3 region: CASTPEPETSTDTQYF. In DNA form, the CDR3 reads TGTGCCAGCACCCCGGAACCAGAAACGAGCACAGATACGCAGTATTTT.

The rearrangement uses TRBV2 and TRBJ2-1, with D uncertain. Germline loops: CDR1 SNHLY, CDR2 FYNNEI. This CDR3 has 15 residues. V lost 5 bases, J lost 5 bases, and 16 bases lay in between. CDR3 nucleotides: TGTGCCAGCAGTAATCGTGCCAGCAGGAACAATGAGCAGTTCTTC. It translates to CASSNRASRNNEQFF.

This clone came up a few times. The CDR3 spells CAIPGSRDSSNSPLHF. The CDR3 nucleotides are TGTGCCATCCCAGGGTCCCGGGACAGTTCAAATTCACCCCTCCACTTT. This chain uses TRBV28 with TRBJ1-6, with TRBD1 matching 7 bases. CDR3 length equals 16 residues. J gave up 7 bases and V 10 bases, and 16 bases lay outside the gene matches. Germline V gene sequence: CDR1 MDHEN, CDR2 SYDVKM. Filled out from reference TRBV28 and TRBJ1-6, the complete variable domain reads DVKVTQSSRYLVKRTGEKVFLECVQDMDHENMFWYRQDPGLGLRLIYFSYDVKMKEKGDIPEGYSVSREKKERFSLILESASTNQTSMYLCAIPGSRDSSNSPLHFGNGTRLTVT.

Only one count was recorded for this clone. The CDR3 reads CASSLVIGGGSNTIYF. The CDR3 DNA is TGTGCCAGCAGCTTAGTCATTGGCGGTGGGTCGAACACCATATATTTT. This chain uses TRBV7-8 with TRBJ1-3, with no clear D. From germline, CDR1 is SGHVS and CDR2 FQNEAQ. This CDR3 has 16 residues. The V end lost 1 base, the J end lost 7 bases, and 17 bases lay between the germline ends.